The 21 T cell receptor beta chains presented below share a single source sample, sequenced in a study of shared clonotypes between healthy human individuals. Method: immunoSEQ multiplex PCR; TCRdb's copy keeps in-frame clones and lacks some. The table lists roughly 2 million clones, less than 95% of them singletons. The naive CD8 fraction comprised CD45RO-negative cells positively selected for CCR7 and excluded terminally differentiated effector memory CD45RA+ cells. Sequences were obtained from naive CD8+ T cells sorted from blood. The receptors here all came from a man between 18 and 35 years old in good health.

CDR3 loop: CAWSVGAGTYNEQFF. The CDR3 DNA sequence: TGTGCCTGGAGTGTAGGAGCGGGCACCTACAATGAGCAGTTCTTC. The chain recombines TRBV30 with TRBJ2-1; maybe TRBD2 (6 bases). This CDR3 has 15 amino acids. The germline V and J ends were trimmed by 0 bases and 2 bases, with 11 bases remaining between them. Germline V CDR1 and CDR2: GTSNPN, SVGIG (reference sequence).

The gene calls are TRBV11-1 and TRBJ1-2; 8 bases are a match to TRBD1. Germline CDR1 is SGHAT and CDR2 is FQDESV (reference sequence). The ends lost 1 base at V and 5 bases at J; junction bases unmatched: 6. The CDR3 length is 15 residues. The chain's CDR3 is CASSLDGTGLYGYTF. DNA of the CDR3: TGTGCCAGCAGCTTAGACGGGACAGGACTTTATGGCTACACCTTC. Combining the CDR3 with reference TRBV11-1 and TRBJ1-2 gives the whole variable domain EAEVAQSPRYKITEKSQAVAFWCDPISGHATLYWYRQILGQGPELLVQFQDESVVDDSQLPKDRFSAERLKGVDSTLKIQPAELGDSAMYLCASSLDGTGLYGYTFGSGTRLTVV.

This chain joins TRBV4-1 and TRBJ1-5, with D unclear. V was clipped by 1 base and J by 7 bases, with 11 bases between them. The germline gives CDR1 MGHRA, CDR2 YSYEKL. The CDR3 covers 14 residues. The CDR3 here is CASSQGFGVQPQHF. In DNA form, the CDR3 reads TGCGCCAGCAGCCAAGGTTTTGGGGTCCAGCCCCAGCATTTT.

The J gene is TRBJ2-7, the V gene TRBV5-6; 8 nucleotides line up with TRBD1. CDR3 length: 14 residues. V gave up 0 bases and J gave up 2 bases; unmatched junction bases: 1. The V gene's germline CDR1 is SGHDT and CDR2 YYEEEE. CDR3 in DNA: TGTGCCAGCAGCTTGGACAGGGGGGCCTACGAGCAGTACTTC. Translated, it gives CASSLDRGAYEQYF.

In DNA, the CDR3 is TGCGCCAGCAGCCGCTTGTCCAGCGGGAAAGAGACCCAGTACTTC. It yields the protein CASSRLSSGKETQYF. J is TRBJ2-5 and V is TRBV4-3, with 7 bases fitting TRBD2. The CDR3 sequence is 15 residues long. Germline trimming cut 4 bases from V and 3 bases from J; bases unmatched to any gene: 8. The V gene's germline CDR1 is LGHNA and CDR2 YSLEER.

This clone appeared a single time. The chain joins TRBV5-6 to TRBJ2-7; D may be TRBD2 (6 bases). Germline CDR1 and CDR2: SGHDT and YYEEEE. The CDR3 contains 14 residues. Trimming left V 0 bases short and J 4 bases short, with 11 bases between. The CDR3 sequence is CASSLGASEYEQYF. CDR3 bases: TGTGCCAGCAGCTTGGGCGCTAGCGAGTACGAGCAGTACTTC.

This chain connects TRBV7-9 to TRBJ2-2, with D tentatively TRBD1 or TRBD2 (5 bases each). CDR3 length: 16 residues. Trimming cost V 1 base and J 6 bases, with 15 bases left between them. Germline loops: CDR1 SEHNR, CDR2 FQNEAQ (reference sequence). The chain's CDR3 is CASSLVGAPRAGELFF. DNA for the CDR3: TGTGCCAGCAGCTTAGTCGGGGCCCCACGGGCCGGGGAGCTGTTTTTT.

The V gene is TRBV27, the J gene TRBJ2-5; TRBD2 might be the D (6 bases). V lost 8 bases and J lost 5, with 15 bases in between. The V gene's germline CDR1 is MNHEY and CDR2 SMNVEV (reference sequence). This CDR3 contains 13 residues. The CDR3 loop reads CASAPVREETQYF. DNA of the CDR3: TGTGCCAGCGCCCCCGTCCGGGAGGAGACCCAGTACTTC.

This chain joins TRBV14 and TRBJ2-1, with unresolved D. Between the trimmed V and J ends, which lost 2 bases and 8 bases, there was a span of 10 bases. CDR3 size: 13 residues. Germline V gene sequence: CDR1 SGHDN, CDR2 FVKESK. CDR3 DNA sequence: TGTGCCAGCAGCCAACTAGATGGCGATGAGCAGTTCTTC. It codes for CASSQLDGDEQFF.

The CDR3 DNA reads TGCGCCAGCAGCCAAGAGGCGGGAGGCCTTAACTACAATGAGCAGTTCTTC. Amino acid sequence: CASSQEAGGLNYNEQFF. The chain couples TRBV4-3 to TRBJ2-1; the match to TRBD2 covers 8 bases. Germline V gives CDR1 LGHNA, CDR2 YSLEER. V lost 0 bases to trimming and J lost 3 bases; unmatched junction nucleotides: 7. The CDR3 sequence is 17 residues long.

The chain couples TRBV2 to TRBJ2-7; D is unresolved. Trimming cost V 10 bases and J 6 bases, with 13 bases left between them. The CDR3 spans 11 residues. The germline V gene encodes CDR1 SNHLY and CDR2 FYNNEI. Here the CDR3 reads CAILRKGEQYF. The CDR3 nucleotides read TGTGCCATCCTCCGTAAGGGCGAGCAGTACTTC.

This clone appeared a single time. This chain uses TRBV2 with TRBJ1-6; 8 nucleotides agree with TRBD1. The CDR3 length is 17 residues. J lost 3 bases, V lost 4 bases, and 8 bases had no gene match. Germline CDR1 SNHLY, CDR2 FYNNEI. CDR3 loop: CASSGRTGTLYNSPLHF. The CDR3 bases are TGTGCCAGCAGTGGAAGGACAGGGACCCTCTATAATTCACCCCTCCACTTT.

CDR3 residues: CASSLLTGQGGYTF. The CDR3, as DNA: TGTGCCAGCAGTTTATTGACAGGGCAAGGTGGCTACACCTTC. V gene TRBV27 combines with J gene TRBJ1-2; 7 bases are a match to TRBD1. The V and J ends lost 1 base and 7 bases, in that order; junction bases with no gene match: 6. In germline, CDR1 is MNHEY, CDR2 SMNVEV (reference sequence). The CDR3 has 14 residues.

The chain employs TRBV7-3 and TRBJ2-1, with D uncertain. Germline CDR1 is SGHTA and CDR2 is FQGTGA. The V and J ends lost 4 bases and 3 bases respectively, with 10 bases between them. There are 14 residues in the CDR3. The chain's CDR3 is CASSSIDGYNEQFF. In DNA form, the CDR3 reads TGTGCCAGCAGCTCAATTGATGGCTACAATGAGCAGTTCTTC.

The rearrangement links TRBV5-1 to TRBJ1-2; TRBD1 might be the D (5 bases). From germline, CDR1 is SGHRS and CDR2 YFSETQ. Trimming took 0 bases from V and 4 from J, leaving 10 bases between them. This CDR3 has 14 residues. The CDR3 spells CASSLADSFYGYTF. The CDR3, as DNA: TGCGCCAGCAGCTTGGCCGACAGTTTCTATGGCTACACCTTC.

As to this clone: The sample has other DNA sequences that encode this CDR3 too. This CDR3 is CASSSPLGPLSTDTQYF. The CDR3 DNA reads TGTGCCAGCAGCTCCCCTCTGGGTCCTCTGAGTACAGATACGCAGTATTTT. This chain joins TRBV28 and TRBJ2-3; no clear D gene. The CDR3 extends over 17 amino acids. In germline, CDR1 is MDHEN, CDR2 SYDVKM. Trimming stripped 6 bases from V and 3 bases from J, with 22 bases between.

This rearrangement joins TRBV28 to TRBJ1-5; D call uncertain. Trimming removed 5 bases at V and 0 bases at J, with 17 bases between. Germline lookup yields CDR1 MDHEN and CDR2 SYDVKM. The CDR3 loop spans 17 amino acids. The CDR3: CASSPPGWAYSNQPQHF. As DNA, the CDR3 is TGTGCCAGCAGTCCCCCTGGCTGGGCGTATAGCAATCAGCCCCAGCATTTT. Based on the CDR3 plus reference TRBV28 and TRBJ1-5, the full variable domain is DVKVTQSSRYLVKRTGEKVFLECVQDMDHENMFWYRQDPGLGLRLIYFSYDVKMKEKGDIPEGYSVSREKKERFSLILESASTNQTSMYLCASSPPGWAYSNQPQHFGDGTRLSIL.

V usage is TRBV5-8 and J usage is TRBJ2-1; 7 bases line up with TRBD1. The CDR3 extends over 13 amino acids. J was trimmed by 1 base and V by 10 bases; bases with no gene match: 5. In germline, CDR1 is SGHTS, CDR2 YDEGEE. The DNA for the CDR3 is TGTGCCGCTCGGGACAGTTCCTACAATGAGCAGTTCTTC. Translation gives CAARDSSYNEQFF.

This chain links TRBV7-9 with TRBJ2-7; tentatively, D is TRBD2 (5 bases). Germline assignment: CDR1 SEHNR and CDR2 FQNEAQ (reference sequence). Trimming pared 1 base from V and 3 bases from J, leaving 16 bases between. The CDR3 consists of 16 residues. The CDR3 DNA is TGTGCCAGCAGCTTAGAGAGCGGACCTCCCCTCTACGAGCAGTACTTC. The encoded protein is CASSLESGPPLYEQYF. Together with reference TRBV7-9 and TRBJ2-7, the CDR3 gives the full variable domain: DTGVSQNPRHKITKRGQNVTFRCDPISEHNRLYWYRQTLGQGPEFLTYFQNEAQLEKSRLLSDRFSAERPKGSFSTLEIQRTEQGDSAMYLCASSLESGPPLYEQYFGPGTRLTVT.

The J gene is TRBJ2-5, the V gene TRBV9; D is ambiguous. This CDR3 region has 13 residues. Trimming stripped 0 bases from V and 5 bases from J, with 8 bases between. Germline V gene sequence: CDR1 SGDLS, CDR2 YYNGEE. The chain's CDR3 is CASSVEAWETQYF. The CDR3 region has the DNA TGTGCCAGCAGCGTAGAAGCGTGGGAGACCCAGTACTTC. Full variable domain (remainder filled in from reference TRBV9 and TRBJ2-5): DSGVTQTPKHLITATGQRVTLRCSPRSGDLSVYWYQQSLDQGLQFLIQYYNGEERAKGNILERFSAQQFPDLHSELNLSSLELGDSALYFCASSVEAWETQYFGPGTRLLVL.

The chain employs TRBV7-9 and TRBJ1-2, with D unresolved. The CDR3 spans 12 residues. Trimming pared 1 base from V and 8 bases from J, leaving 8 bases between. Germline lookup yields CDR1 SEHNR and CDR2 FQNEAQ (reference sequence). The CDR3 protein is CASSLETSGYTF. CDR3 coding DNA: TGTGCCAGCAGCTTAGAAACTTCCGGCTACACCTTC. The full variable domain, with the rest looked up from reference TRBV7-9 and TRBJ1-2, is DTGVSQNPRHKITKRGQNVTFRCDPISEHNRLYWYRQTLGQGPEFLTYFQNEAQLEKSRLLSDRFSAERPKGSFSTLEIQRTEQGDSAMYLCASSLETSGYTFGSGTRLTVV.